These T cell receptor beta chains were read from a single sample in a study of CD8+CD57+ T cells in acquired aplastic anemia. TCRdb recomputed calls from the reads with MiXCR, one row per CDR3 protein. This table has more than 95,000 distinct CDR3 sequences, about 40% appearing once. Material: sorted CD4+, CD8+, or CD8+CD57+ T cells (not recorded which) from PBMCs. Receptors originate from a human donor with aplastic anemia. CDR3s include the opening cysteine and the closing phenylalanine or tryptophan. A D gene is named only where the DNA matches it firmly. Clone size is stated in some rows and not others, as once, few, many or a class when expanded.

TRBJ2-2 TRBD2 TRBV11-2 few TGTGCCAGCAGCCTCTCTACTAGCGGGGCCACCGGGGAGCTGTTTTTT CASSLSTSGATGELFF
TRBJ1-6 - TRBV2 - TGTGCCAGCCTGGAGGATAATTCACCCCTCCACTTT CASLEDNSPLHF
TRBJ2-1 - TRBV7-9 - TGTGCCAGCAGCAATAGGGGGGATGAGCAGTTCTTC CASSNRGDEQFF
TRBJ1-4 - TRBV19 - TGTGCCAGCAGCTTAGCGCTTTATGAAAAACTGTTTTTT CASSLALYEKLFF
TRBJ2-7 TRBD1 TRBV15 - TGTGCCACCAGCGGAGGGGGACAGGGCTACGAGCAGTACTTC CATSGGGQGYEQYF
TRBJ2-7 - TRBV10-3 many TGTGCCATCAGTGAGCCGTCCGGGTCCGAGCAGTACTTC CAISEPSGSEQYF
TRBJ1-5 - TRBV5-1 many TGCGCCAGCACACCGGGGACATATAGCAATCAGCCCCAGCATTTT CASTPGTYSNQPQHF
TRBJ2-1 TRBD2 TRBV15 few TGTGCCACCAGCTACGGGGGGGCCACTTTCAATGAGCAGTTCTTC CATSYGGATFNEQFF
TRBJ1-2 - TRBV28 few TGTGCCAGCAGTTACCCGGCCGGGGGTGGCTACACCTTC CASSYPAGGGYTF
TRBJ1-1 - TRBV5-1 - TGCGCCAGCATGCAGGGTACGGTTAACACTGAAGCTTTCTTT CASMQGTVNTEAFF
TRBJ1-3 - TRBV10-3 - TGTGCCATCAGTGAGAATTCCGGCTCTGGAAACACCATATATTTT CAISENSGSGNTIYF
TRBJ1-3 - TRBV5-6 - TGTGCCAGCAACTTGGGGGCGGGAAACACCATATATTTT CASNLGAGNTIYF
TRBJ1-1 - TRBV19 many TGTGCCAGTAGTGGAGAGTACACTGAAGCTTTCTTT CASSGEYTEAFF
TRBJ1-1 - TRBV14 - TGCGCCAGCAACCCAGAAGTTAGGAACACTGAAGCTTTCTTT CASNPEVRNTEAFF
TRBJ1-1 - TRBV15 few TGTGCCACCAGCAGAGATACCGGGGACGCGGCTTTCTTT CATSRDTGDAAFF
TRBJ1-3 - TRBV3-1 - TGTGCCAGCAGCCTTTCCGGTCTAGGAAACACCATATATTTT CASSLSGLGNTIYF
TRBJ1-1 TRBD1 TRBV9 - TGTGCCAGCTCGGGACAGGCTTATACTGAAGCTTTCTTT CASSGQAYTEAFF
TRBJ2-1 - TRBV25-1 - TGTGCCACCGGACTAGGGGGAGAGCAGTTCTTC CATGLGGEQFF
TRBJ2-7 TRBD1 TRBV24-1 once TGTGCCACCAGTGCCCAGGACAGGAGGAACGAGCAGTACTTC CATSAQDRRNEQYF
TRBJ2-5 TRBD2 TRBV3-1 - TGTGCCAGCAGCCGGACTAGCGGGGACCTGAAAGAGACCCAGTACTTC CASSRTSGDLKETQYF
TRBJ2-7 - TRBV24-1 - TGTGCCAGCTCACCACCAGGGCAACCCCTAGCCTACGAGCAGTACTTC CASSPPGQPLAYEQYF
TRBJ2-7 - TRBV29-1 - TGCAGCGTTGGGTCCGGGACCCCGGGCTACGAGCAGTACTTC CSVGSGTPGYEQYF
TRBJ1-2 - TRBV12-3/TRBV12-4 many TGTGCCAGCACCTATGGGACGTTGGGCTACACCTTC CASTYGTLGYTF
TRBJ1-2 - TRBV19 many TGTGCCAGTAGTATCACAGACCTCTATGGCTACACCTTC CASSITDLYGYTF
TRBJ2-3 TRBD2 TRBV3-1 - TGTGCCAGCAGCCAATTAGCGGGGGGATCAGATACGCAGTATTTT CASSQLAGGSDTQYF
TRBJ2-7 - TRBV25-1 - TGTGCCAGCAGTGAATCGCGGAGGGACGAGCAGTACTTC CASSESRRDEQYF
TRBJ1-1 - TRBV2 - TGTGCCAGCACTGAAGGGGCAGAAACTGAAGCTTTCTTT CASTEGAETEAFF
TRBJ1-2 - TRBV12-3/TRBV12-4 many TGTGCCAGCAGTTTAGATAAGGTGCCAGTTGCCTATGGCTACACCTTC CASSLDKVPVAYGYTF
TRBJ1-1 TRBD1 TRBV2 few TGTGCCACCAGGGGACAGGAAGGGAACACTGAAGCTTTCTTT CATRGQEGNTEAFF
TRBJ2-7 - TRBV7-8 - TGTGCCAGCAGCCCCTTAGCAGGTGGCTCGTCCTACGAGCAGTACTTC CASSPLAGGSSYEQYF
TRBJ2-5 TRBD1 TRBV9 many TGTGCCAGCAGCGAGAGAGATAAAAGGGGGCGGGAGACCCAGTACTTC CASSERDKRGRETQYF
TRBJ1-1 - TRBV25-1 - TGTGCCAGCAGTCGAAACGGACCTATTAACACTGAAGCTTTCTTT CASSRNGPINTEAFF
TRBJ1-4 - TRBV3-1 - TGTGCCAGCAGCCGTAGACAGAAGCAAAATGAAAAACTGTTTTTT CASSRRQKQNEKLFF
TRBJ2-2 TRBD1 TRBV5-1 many TGCGCCAGCAGCTTAGGGGACAGGGGCACCGGGGAGCTGTTTTTT CASSLGDRGTGELFF
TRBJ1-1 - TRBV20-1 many TGCAGTGCTAGGGCAGGCCACTTGAACACTGAAGCTTTCTTT CSARAGHLNTEAFF
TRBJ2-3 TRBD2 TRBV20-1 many TGCAGTGCCCCCCGTAGCGGGGGCACAGATACGCAGTATTTT CSAPRSGGTDTQYF
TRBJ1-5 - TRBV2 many TGTGCCAGCAGTGAAACATTGGGTCAGCCCCAGCATTTT CASSETLGQPQHF
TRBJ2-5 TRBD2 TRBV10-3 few TGTGCCATCAGAGCTGAGGGAGGGGAGACCCAGTACTTC CAIRAEGGETQYF
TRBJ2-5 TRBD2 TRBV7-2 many TGTGCCAGCAGGTTAGCGGGGGGCCAAGAGACCCAGTACTTC CASRLAGGQETQYF
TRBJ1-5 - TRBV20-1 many TGCAGTGCTAGCGGACGGTCCAGGGGCGAGCCCCAGCATTTT CSASGRSRGEPQHF
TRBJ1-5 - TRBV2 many TGTGCCAGCAGTGAATTTGTATCGGTGGGGGTGGCTCAGCCCCAGCATTTT CASSEFVSVGVAQPQHF
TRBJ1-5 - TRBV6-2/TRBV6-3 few TGTGCCAGCAACGGTCCAGGGAGGGTGGGGCAGCCCCAGCATTTT CASNGPGRVGQPQHF
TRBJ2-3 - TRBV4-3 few TGCGCCAGCAGCCAAGATGATCGTTGGGGCGGGGGCACAGATACGCAGTATTTT CASSQDDRWGGGTDTQYF
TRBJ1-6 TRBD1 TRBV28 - TGTGCCAGCAGTTTGCCCCTCCAGGGGGCGGTTATTAATTCACCCCTCCACTTT CASSLPLQGAVINSPLHF
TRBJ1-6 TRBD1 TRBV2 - TGTGCCAGCAGCGCCGGACAGGGCGATAATTCACCCCTCCACTTT CASSAGQGDNSPLHF
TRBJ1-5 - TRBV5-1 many TGCGCCAGCCGCCGGACATCTAATAGCAATCAGCCCCAGCATTTT CASRRTSNSNQPQHF
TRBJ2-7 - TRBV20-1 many TGCAGTGCTAGAGATCACATCTACGAGCAGTACTTC CSARDHIYEQYF
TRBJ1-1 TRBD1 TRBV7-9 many TGTGCCAGCAGTCACCAAACAGGGGTCACTGAAGCTTTCTTT CASSHQTGVTEAFF
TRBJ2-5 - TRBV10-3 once TGTGTCATCAGTGGGAGGACAGAGAAAGAGATCCAGTACTTC CVISGRTEKEIQYF
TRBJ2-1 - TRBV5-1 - TGCGCCAGCAGCACCGACACTACCCTTGGAGGTGAGCAGTTCTTC CASSTDTTLGGEQFF
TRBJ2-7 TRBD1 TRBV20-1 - TGCAGTGCTGTCTCACAGGGGGTCTCCTACGAGCAGTACTTC CSAVSQGVSYEQYF
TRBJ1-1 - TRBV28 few TGTGCCAGCAGGCCAGGGGAAACTGAAGCTTTCTTT CASRPGETEAFF
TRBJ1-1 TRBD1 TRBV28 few TGTGCCAGCAGGGCAACAGGGGACACTGAAGCTTTCTTT CASRATGDTEAFF
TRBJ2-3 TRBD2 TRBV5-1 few TGCGCCAGCAGCTCGACTAGCGGGGGACCAACCACAGATACGCAGTATTTT CASSSTSGGPTTDTQYF
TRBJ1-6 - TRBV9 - TGTGCCAGCAGCGTGGGGTCCATTAATTCACCCCTCCACTTT CASSVGSINSPLHF
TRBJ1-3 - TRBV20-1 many TGCAGTGCTGAAGACGGCTACTCTGGAAACACCATATATTTT CSAEDGYSGNTIYF
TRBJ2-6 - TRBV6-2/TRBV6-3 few TGTGCCAGCAGTTCCAACAGGGTTCAATACTCTGGGGCCAACGTCCTGACTTTC CASSSNRVQYSGANVLTF
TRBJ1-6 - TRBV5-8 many TGTGCCAGCAGCTTGGTTCAGGGAGATAATTCACCCCTCCACTTT CASSLVQGDNSPLHF
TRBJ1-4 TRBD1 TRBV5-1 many TGCGCCAGCAGCTTGGGACAGGGGAATGAAAAACTGTTTTTT CASSLGQGNEKLFF